Here is one TCR beta chain with its context. Antigen unknown. The J segment lost 5 bases and the V segment lost 4 bases, leaving 6 bases of the junction unmatched. The CDR3 extends over 13 amino acids. Germline CDR1 reads SGHRS; CDR2 reads YFSETQ. This sample stems from a study of cytomegalovirus exposure and HLA in healthy donors. In the PCR, 60 Vbeta and 13 Jbeta primers were used. Assay used: immunoSEQ multiplex PCR; TCRdb lists only in-frame clones, some missing. The sample yields about 130,000 clones, about 79% seen once. Study-wide findings and caveats: CMV antigen specificity was confirmed in vitro for three CMV-associated chains.

Material for sequencing was PBMCs. The chain joins TRBV5-1 to TRBJ2-7; 7 positions match TRBD1. This clonotype was sampled from a woman between 18 and 29 years old in good health and CMV-seropositive. The CDR3 protein is CASSRQGDNEQYF. The CDR3 coding sequence is TGCGCCAGCAGCCGGCAGGGGGACAACGAGCAGTACTTC.